The 3 T cell receptor beta chains below all came from one sample that was sequenced in a study of CD8+ T cells in alopecia areata. As the sequencing template, cDNA was produced by extracting RNA and reverse transcribing it. Sequencing used immunoSEQ multiplex PCR; TCRdb keeps in-frame clones, though not all of them. The sample contains about 110,000 clones, 50% to 65% of which appear only once. The treatment denotes: oral pan-JAK inhibitor, 5-10 mg twice daily. The specimen comprised CD4+ T cells sorted from blood, sampled at week 24, from a patient treated with tofacitinib. Source of these receptors: a human donor with alopecia areata.

The CDR3: CASTGDNEQFF. For the CDR3, the DNA is TGTGCCAGCACAGGGGACAATGAGCAGTTCTTC. V gene TRBV2 combines with J gene TRBJ2-1, with a tentative D call TRBD1 (6 bases). CDR3 length equals 11 residues. Per the germline V gene, CDR1 is SNHLY and CDR2 is FYNNEI. V gave up 7 bases and J gave up 5 bases, with 6 bases separating them. Complete variable domain (other parts from reference TRBV2 and TRBJ2-1): EPEVTQTPSHQVTQMGQEVILRCVPISNHLYFYWYRQILGQKVEFLVSFYNNEISEKSEIFDDQFSVERPDGSNFTLKIRSTKLEDSAMYFCASTGDNEQFFGPGTRLTVL.

V and J are TRBV7-9 and TRBJ2-3; D is unclear. The CDR3 is 16 residues long. The germline gives CDR1 SEHNR, CDR2 FQNEAQ (reference sequence). Deletions cut 0 bases from V and 1 base from J, with 11 bases between. CDR3 amino acids: CASSLATVPRTDTQYF. The CDR3 DNA is TGTGCCAGCAGCTTAGCGACTGTCCCTCGCACAGATACGCAGTATTTT.

This clone was seen a handful of times. The V gene is TRBV5-4, the J gene TRBJ2-1; 8 bases map to TRBD1. This CDR3 has 15 residues. V lost 3 bases, J lost 2 bases, and 4 bases stayed unmatched. CDR1 is SGHNT and CDR2 is YYREEE in the germline V gene (reference sequence). The CDR3: CASSYLDRAYNEQFF. As DNA, the CDR3 is TGTGCCAGCAGCTATCTGGACAGGGCCTACAATGAGCAGTTCTTC.